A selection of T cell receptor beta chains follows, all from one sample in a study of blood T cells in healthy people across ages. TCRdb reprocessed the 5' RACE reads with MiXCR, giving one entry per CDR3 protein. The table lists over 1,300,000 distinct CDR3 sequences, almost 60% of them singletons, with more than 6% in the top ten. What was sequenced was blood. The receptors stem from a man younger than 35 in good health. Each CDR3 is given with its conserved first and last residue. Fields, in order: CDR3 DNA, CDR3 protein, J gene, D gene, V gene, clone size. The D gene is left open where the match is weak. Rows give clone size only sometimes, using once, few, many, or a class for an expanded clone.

CDR3nt: TGTGCCAGCAGTGTAGACCGGGACAGCTACGAGCAGTACTTC
CDR3aa: CASSVDRDSYEQYF
j_gene: TRBJ2-7
d_gene: TRBD1
v_gene: TRBV28
abundance: NA

CDR3nt: TGTGCCAGCAGTGTAATCGGACAGGGGAACTATGGCTACACCTTC
CDR3aa: CASSVIGQGNYGYTF
j_gene: TRBJ1-2
d_gene: TRBD1
v_gene: TRBV25-1
abundance: NA

CDR3nt: TGCGCTAGCAGCCAAGAAGCGCAGGGGAACTCCTATAATTCACCCCTCCACTTT
CDR3aa: CASSQEAQGNSYNSPLHF
j_gene: TRBJ1-6
d_gene: NA
v_gene: TRBV4-1
abundance: once

CDR3nt: TGTGCCAGCAGCTATCGACCGACAGGGATCTACGAGCAGTACTTC
CDR3aa: CASSYRPTGIYEQYF
j_gene: TRBJ2-7
d_gene: TRBD1
v_gene: TRBV12-3/TRBV12-4
abundance: NA

CDR3nt: TGTGCCAGCAGTCCCCTGACAGGGGGGGAGGGCTACACCTTC
CDR3aa: CASSPLTGGEGYTF
j_gene: TRBJ1-2
d_gene: TRBD1
v_gene: TRBV6-5
abundance: NA

CDR3nt: TGTGCCAGCAGCTTAGCTTCTAGCGGAGAGACCCAGTTCTTC
CDR3aa: CASSLASSGETQFF
j_gene: TRBJ2-1
d_gene: TRBD2
v_gene: TRBV7-2
abundance: NA

CDR3nt: TGCAGTGCTAGAGGATCAGGGGGCGCAGGGAATCAGCCCCAGCATTTT
CDR3aa: CSARGSGGAGNQPQHF
j_gene: TRBJ1-5
d_gene: TRBD1
v_gene: TRBV20-1
abundance: NA

CDR3nt: TGCAGTGCTAGAGATTTTGGACTAGCGGGACTCACAGATACGCAGTATTTT
CDR3aa: CSARDFGLAGLTDTQYF
j_gene: TRBJ2-3
d_gene: TRBD2
v_gene: TRBV20-1
abundance: NA

CDR3nt: TGTGCCAGCAGCTTAGTTCCCGGGCGGGGCAATGAGCAGTTCTTC
CDR3aa: CASSLVPGRGNEQFF
j_gene: TRBJ2-1
d_gene: NA
v_gene: TRBV7-9
abundance: NA

CDR3nt: TGTGCCAGCAGCCGCGGTTGGGGCGGGGAGGAAAAACTGTTTTTT
CDR3aa: CASSRGWGGEEKLFF
j_gene: TRBJ1-4
d_gene: NA
v_gene: TRBV7-9
abundance: NA

CDR3nt: TGTGCCACTAGATTAGCGGGTGCCACCAACGTCCTGACTTTC
CDR3aa: CATRLAGATNVLTF
j_gene: TRBJ2-6
d_gene: TRBD2
v_gene: TRBV28
abundance: NA

CDR3nt: TGTGCCAGCAGAGAAGGGACTCAGCTTTACAATGAGCAGTTCTTC
CDR3aa: CASREGTQLYNEQFF
j_gene: TRBJ2-1
d_gene: NA
v_gene: TRBV2
abundance: NA

CDR3nt: TGTGCCAGCAGTTTTTTGCGGGGGGACTCATGGGATACGCAGTATTTT
CDR3aa: CASSFLRGDSWDTQYF
j_gene: TRBJ2-3
d_gene: TRBD2
v_gene: TRBV12-3/TRBV12-4
abundance: NA

CDR3nt: TGTGCCAGCAGTTTCAGCGGGAGAGCAGATGCGGAATATTTT
CDR3aa: CASSFSGRADAEYF
j_gene: TRBJ2-3
d_gene: TRBD2
v_gene: TRBV12-3/TRBV12-4
abundance: NA

CDR3nt: TGCGCCAGCAGCGCTGGCGACGCGTCCTACGAGCAGTACTTC
CDR3aa: CASSAGDASYEQYF
j_gene: TRBJ2-7
d_gene: NA
v_gene: TRBV5-1
abundance: NA

CDR3nt: TGCAGCGTTACGCCACTTACAGGGGGTCAAGAGACCCAGTACTTC
CDR3aa: CSVTPLTGGQETQYF
j_gene: TRBJ2-5
d_gene: TRBD1
v_gene: TRBV29-1
abundance: NA

CDR3nt: TGTGCCACCAGCGGGGGACTAGCGGGGGGGTATACGCAGTATTTT
CDR3aa: CATSGGLAGGYTQYF
j_gene: TRBJ2-3
d_gene: TRBD2
v_gene: TRBV15
abundance: NA

CDR3nt: TGTGCCAGCAGACCCGGACAGTCTGGGGACTATGGCTACACCTTC
CDR3aa: CASRPGQSGDYGYTF
j_gene: TRBJ1-2
d_gene: NA
v_gene: TRBV12-3/TRBV12-4
abundance: NA

CDR3nt: TGCGCCACCTCCCCAGGGGACAGGGCTTTTGTTGGCAATCAGCCCCAGCATTTT
CDR3aa: CATSPGDRAFVGNQPQHF
j_gene: TRBJ1-5
d_gene: TRBD1
v_gene: TRBV10-2
abundance: NA

CDR3nt: TGCGCCAGCAGCCAAGGAACTAATGAAAAACTGTTTTTT
CDR3aa: CASSQGTNEKLFF
j_gene: TRBJ1-4
d_gene: NA
v_gene: TRBV4-1
abundance: NA

CDR3nt: TGCGCCAGCAGCTTTGAGGCGGATCAGCCCCAGCATTTT
CDR3aa: CASSFEADQPQHF
j_gene: TRBJ1-5
d_gene: NA
v_gene: TRBV5-1
abundance: NA

CDR3nt: TGTGCCAGCAGCTTAGATGGACAGAGCACAGATACGCAGTATTTT
CDR3aa: CASSLDGQSTDTQYF
j_gene: TRBJ2-3
d_gene: NA
v_gene: TRBV11-2
abundance: NA